The next 14 T cell receptor beta chains were all read from a single sample in a study of lymphopenia after photon versus proton radiotherapy. The data were produced by immunoSEQ multiplex PCR, yet TCRdb's version contains in-frame clones alone and is incomplete. The sample carries 20,000 to 25,000 clones, about 85% recorded once. The input for sequencing was peripheral blood, taken from a patient treated with photon-based radiotherapy. Receptors originate from a man aged 55 to 69 with pancreatic cancer.

The V and J genes are TRBV4-1 and TRBJ2-1, with 13 nucleotides matching TRBD2. Trimming removed 4 bases from V and 6 bases from J; junction bases left unmatched: 6. Germline V CDR1 and CDR2: MGHRA, YSYEKL. CDR3 length: 16 residues. The CDR3 sequence: CASSRHTSGGANEQFF. In DNA, the CDR3 is TGCGCCAGCAGCCGTCACACTAGCGGGGGGGCCAATGAGCAGTTCTTC.

The chain employs TRBV9 and TRBJ1-3; D ambiguous. The V end lost 4 bases, the J end lost 3 bases, and 14 bases lay between the germline ends. The CDR3 runs 15 residues. Germline values: CDR1 SGDLS, CDR2 YYNGEE. The CDR3 here is CASSPTFAGGNTIYF. CDR3 coding DNA: TGTGCCAGCAGCCCCACCTTCGCGGGTGGAAACACCATATATTTT.

This chain joins TRBV5-4 and TRBJ1-2; 9 bases line up with TRBD1. The ends lost 0 bases at V and 6 bases at J; junction bases unmatched: 6. Germline V lookup: CDR1 SGHNT, CDR2 YYREEE (reference sequence). This CDR3 has 15 residues. This CDR3 reads CASSLGGTGMDGYTF. As DNA, the CDR3 is TGTGCCAGCAGCTTGGGAGGGACAGGGATGGATGGCTACACCTTC.

The table lists this clone with a count of one. V gene TRBV7-9 combines with J gene TRBJ1-1; TRBD1 agrees at 7 bases. The CDR3 contains 13 residues. Germline trimming cut 3 bases from V and 6 bases from J; bases unmatched to any gene: 4. The V gene's germline CDR1 is SEHNR and CDR2 FQNEAQ (reference sequence). The CDR3 spells CASSLGQSSEAFF. The CDR3 DNA reads TGTGCCAGCAGCTTGGGACAGTCTTCTGAAGCTTTCTTT.

CDR3 region: CASRSRGKTLRLFF. CDR3 sequence (DNA): TGTGCCAGTAGAAGCCGGGGCAAAACCCTACGACTGTTCTTC. J is TRBJ2-1 and V is TRBV5-6; TRBD1 or TRBD2 may be the D gene (5 bases each). The CDR3 extends over 14 amino acids. The V gene's germline CDR1 is SGHDT and CDR2 YYEEEE. Trimming left V 8 bases short and J 15 bases short, with 27 bases between. The entire variable domain, with the rest obtained from reference TRBV5-6 and TRBJ2-1, is as follows: DAGVTQSPTHLIKTRGQQVTLRCSPKSGHDTVSWYQQALGQGPQFIFQYYEEEERQRGNFPDRFSGHQFPNYSSELNVNALLLGDSALYLCASRSRGKTLRLFFGPGTRLTVL.

The V call is TRBV29-1, the J call TRBJ2-1, with 7 bases that match TRBD2. This CDR3 region has 13 residues. J was trimmed by 4 bases and V by 5 bases; bases with no gene match: 5. CDR1 and CDR2 from the germline V gene are SQVTM and ANQGSEA. The CDR3 DNA reads as TGCAGCGTTTACGGGACTAAGTACAATGAGCAGTTCTTC. It translates to CSVYGTKYNEQFF.

The chain has TRBV6-1 and TRBJ1-2; D is undetermined. Germline loops: CDR1 MNHNS, CDR2 SASEGT. The CDR3 runs 12 residues. V dropped 4 bases and J dropped 8 bases, with 11 bases sitting between them. In nucleotides, the CDR3 is TGTGCCAGCAGTGTTTTCCCGGGCGGCTACACCTTC. It specifies CASSVFPGGYTF.

The chain carries TRBV27 and TRBJ2-3; no firm D call. Germline V gives CDR1 MNHEY, CDR2 SMNVEV (reference sequence). The CDR3 has 13 residues. Trimming removed 4 bases at V and 1 base at J, with 6 bases between. The CDR3 reads CASSSTGTDTQYF. The CDR3 DNA reads TGTGCCAGCAGTTCCACGGGCACAGATACGCAGTATTTT.

The chain is built from TRBV2 and TRBJ2-7, with TRBD2 matching over 7 bases. Germline V gene sequence: CDR1 SNHLY, CDR2 FYNNEI. This CDR3 region has 11 residues. With V trimmed by 8 bases and J by 4 bases, 2 bases remained unmatched. The DNA for the CDR3 is TGTGCCAGCGGGAGGGAATACGAGCAGTACTTC. It yields the protein CASGREYEQYF.

The chain employs TRBV7-9 and TRBJ1-2; D is perhaps TRBD1 (6 bases). Germline CDR1 and CDR2: SEHNR and FQNEAQ (reference sequence). CDR3 length equals 14 residues. Trimming removed 10 bases at V and 8 bases at J, with 23 bases between. The CDR3 nucleotides are TGTGCCAACAACGCAGATACAGGGTTGGACGGCTACACCTTC. This translates into CANNADTGLDGYTF. The full variable domain, in which reference TRBV7-9 and TRBJ1-2 provide the parts outside the CDR3, is DTGVSQNPRHKITKRGQNVTFRCDPISEHNRLYWYRQTLGQGPEFLTYFQNEAQLEKSRLLSDRFSAERPKGSFSTLEIQRTEQGDSAMYLCANNADTGLDGYTFGSGTRLTVV.

The chain links TRBV5-1 to TRBJ2-3, with 14 bases lining up with TRBD2. This CDR3 has 15 residues. Trimming took 4 bases from V and 6 from J; bases not matched to a gene: 4. CDR1 and CDR2 (germline): SGHRS, YFSETQ. The CDR3 reads CASSMTSGGADTQYF. For the CDR3, the DNA is TGCGCCAGCAGCATGACTAGCGGGGGGGCCGATACGCAGTATTTT.

This sequence joins TRBV6-1 and TRBJ2-2, with 10 positions matching TRBD1. Germline CDR1 and CDR2: MNHNS and SASEGT. This CDR3 is 16 amino acids long. Unmatched junction bases numbered 3, after V lost 4 bases and J lost 1 base. The CDR3: CASSVGQGVNTGELFF. DNA of the CDR3: TGTGCCAGCAGTGTTGGACAGGGGGTGAACACCGGGGAGCTGTTTTTT.

The chain has TRBV7-9 and TRBJ2-7; 10 nucleotides agree with TRBD2. V was clipped by 5 bases and J by 1 base; unmatched bases: 11. This CDR3 spans 17 amino acids. CDR1 is SEHNR, CDR2 FQNEAQ, per germline (reference sequence). CDR3 amino acids: CASSPRSSGGRSYEQYF. The DNA of the CDR3 is TGTGCCAGCAGCCCTAGGTCTAGCGGGGGACGTTCCTACGAGCAGTACTTC.

The chain recombines TRBV16 with TRBJ1-1, with 7 bases that match TRBD1. V trimming: 4 bases; J trimming: 0 bases; junction bases outside the gene matches: 8. This CDR3 has 16 amino acids. Germline assignment: CDR1 KGHSY and CDR2 FQNENV. This CDR3 reads CASSPSGTAMNTEAFF. The DNA of the CDR3 is TGTGCCAGCAGCCCTTCGGGGACAGCTATGAACACTGAAGCTTTCTTT.